This T cell receptor beta chain was retrieved from a study of post-analysis software for immune sequencing data (dated by TCRdb to about 2015). Context from the whole study: The recorded disease courses included relapsing-remitting, secondary progressive and progressive-relapsing multiple sclerosis, and some patients had no subtype annotation. The multiple sclerosis patient repertoires were compared with 10 to 12 previously published healthy control repertoires from donors aged 6 to 25 years. A subset of samples was prepared in parallel using single-end sample barcoding, then pooled and co-amplified after Illumina adapter ligation.

To prepare the library, PCR was applied. Sequenced on an Illumina HiSeq 2500. To reduce PCR and sequencing biases, unique molecular identifiers were incorporated into the TCR beta cDNA libraries. Per 1 to 10 million input T cells, roughly 500,000 cDNA molecules were obtained, such that each molecule approximated one T cell. The patient libraries were prepared and sequenced with the same protocol used for the earlier healthy control dataset. Samples belonging to the same batch were prepared together, multiplexed and sequenced on a shared HiSeq lane. As for how the authors treated the data: Raw barcoded reads were processed with MIGEC, discarding single-read molecular identifier groups before consensus assembly and CDR3 extraction. VDJtools was used for post-analysis of the clonotype tables, with diversity normalized by down-sampling every dataset to the smallest sample size. To correct batch-related cross-sample contamination, repertoire overlap clustering matched CDR3 amino acid sequences but not nucleotide sequences. TCRdb passed the public sequencing reads through fastp at Q25 and MiXCR, retaining productive beta sequences. Under each unique CDR3 protein, matching rows form one entry showing the most common genes and DNA. For this entry, the V and J calls and clone size follow TCRdb and not the study's own pipeline. The sample table contains more than 500,000 distinct CDR3 sequences; only one count was recorded for around a third of them. Clones ranked in the top ten supply approximately 5.4% of the sample.

To demonstrate the VDJtools post-analysis software, the study profiled TCR beta repertoires from the peripheral blood of 13 young patients with multiple sclerosis. The patients with multiple sclerosis were children and adolescents between about 6 and 17 years of age. This clonotype appeared once. Its antigen remains unidentified. No per-base quality is available; no much larger clone lies one base away. CDR1 and CDR2 (MNHNY, SVGAGI) derive from the germline V gene (reference sequence). Counted from cysteine to phenylalanine, this CDR3 has 14 amino acids. Only the CDR3 DNA is retained, 42 bases long and in frame from the first base. Here V drops 9 bases and J drops 9 bases, and the junction holds 10 bases not matched to any gene. Broader findings and caveats from the paper: Four to six TRBV segments, including TRBV5-6, TRBV5-1 and TRBV20-1, were significantly more frequent in patients than controls. Strong co-clustering of samples prepared in the same batch was shown by direct clustering with F measure, prompting a batch-effect correction. The multiple sclerosis patient group was slightly younger than the control group. Normalized Chao1 diversity was significantly lower in multiple sclerosis patients than controls, suggesting substantial peripheral T-cell clonal expansion.

Sequenced material: blood. The chain couples TRBV6-6 to TRBJ1-6, with 8 bases in between that match TRBD1. This clonotype originated in a girl aged 2-17 years with multiple sclerosis. The DNA is as follows: TGTGCCAGTGAGCTTGGACAGGGAAGTTCACCCCTCCACTTT. Translation gives CASELGQGSSPLHF.